This T cell receptor beta chain came from a study of Ad26.COV2.S vaccination and SARS-CoV-2 variants. Study overall: The donor belonged to the COV1001 Ad26.COV2.S trial arm.

Libraries were prepared by immunoSEQ multiplex PCR; TCRdb keeps only in-frame clonotypes and omits some of them. The table includes 300,000 to 500,000 clones, about 85% detected once. This CDR3 region has 13 residues. The V end was cut by 3 bases, the J end by 4 bases, with 8 bases between. On this clone: What it binds is unknown.

Study-level points and caveats: Placebo recipients had lower spike-specific TCR breadth than vaccine recipients. Analytic work on TCR breadth and depth might have understated the full extent of total T cell responses.

Documented treatment: 19 received Ad26.COV2.S at low or high dose, single or two shots; about 5 received placebo; per-sample allocation not given. It was on day 63 after the first vaccine or placebo injection that samples were taken. It was Wuhan-strain SARS-CoV-2 spike that the Ad26 vaccine vector expressed. Specimen: peripheral blood, collected in a trial of Ad26.COV2.S vaccine versus placebo. The sequence was obtained from a person aged 18-65 years who received the Ad26.COV2.S COVID-19 vaccine or a placebo. The V call is TRBV12-3 or TRBV12-4, the J call TRBJ2-3; possibly TRBD1 for D (5 bases). CDR3 sequence (DNA): TGTGCCAGCAGTTTCCAGGGTCCAGATACGCAGTATTTT. Protein product: CASSFQGPDTQYF.